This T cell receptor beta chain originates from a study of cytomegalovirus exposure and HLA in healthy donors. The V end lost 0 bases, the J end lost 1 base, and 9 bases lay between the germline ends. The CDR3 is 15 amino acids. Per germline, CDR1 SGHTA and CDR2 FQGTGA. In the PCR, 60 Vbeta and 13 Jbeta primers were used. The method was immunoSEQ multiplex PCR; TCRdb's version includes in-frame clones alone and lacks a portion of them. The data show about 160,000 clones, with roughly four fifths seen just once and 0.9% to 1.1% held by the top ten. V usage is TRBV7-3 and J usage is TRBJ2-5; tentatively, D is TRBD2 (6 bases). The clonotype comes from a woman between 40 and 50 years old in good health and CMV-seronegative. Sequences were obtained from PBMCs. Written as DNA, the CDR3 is TGTGCCAGCAGCTTAACTGGGGGGATCCAAGAGACCCAGTACTTC. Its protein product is CASSLTGGIQETQYF. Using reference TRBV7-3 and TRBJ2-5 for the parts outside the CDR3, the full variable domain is GAGVSQTPSNKVTEKGKYVELRCDPISGHTALYWYRQSLGQGPEFLIYFQGTGAADDSGLPNDRFFAVRPEGSVSTLKIQRTERGDSAVYLCASSLTGGIQETQYFGPGTRLLVL.